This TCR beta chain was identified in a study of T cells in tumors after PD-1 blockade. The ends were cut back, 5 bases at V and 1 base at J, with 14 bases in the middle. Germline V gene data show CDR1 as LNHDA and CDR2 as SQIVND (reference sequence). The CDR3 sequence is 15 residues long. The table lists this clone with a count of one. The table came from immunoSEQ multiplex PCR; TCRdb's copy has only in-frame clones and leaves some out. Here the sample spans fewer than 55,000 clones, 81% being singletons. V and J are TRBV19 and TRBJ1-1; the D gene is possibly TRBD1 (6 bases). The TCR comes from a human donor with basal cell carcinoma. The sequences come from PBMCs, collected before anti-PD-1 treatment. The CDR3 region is CASSLRGGQNTEAFF. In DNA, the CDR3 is TGTGCCAGTAGTTTAAGGGGGGGTCAGAACACTGAAGCTTTCTTT.